This T cell receptor (beta chain) derives from a study of cytomegalovirus exposure and HLA in healthy donors. Comment on this clone: Its antigen is still unknown.

Nominally healthy donors provided the samples, though records likely missed some immune exposures. Primers: 60 Vbeta forward and 13 Jbeta reverse. The method was immunoSEQ multiplex PCR; TCRdb's version includes in-frame clones alone and lacks a portion of them. The sample yields about 100,000 clones, 75% to 90% seen once. Findings of the study overall: The study put 160 or so TCR beta chains on its list as cytomegalovirus-associated. TCR beta V segments were, for the most part, productive about 87% or about 30% of the time in an earlier analysis.

CDR1 is SNHLY and CDR2 is FYNNEI in the germline V gene. The CDR3 totals 14 residues. V lost 7 bases to trimming and J lost 4 bases; unmatched junction nucleotides: 9. The TCR originated in a man in his forties in good health and CMV-seronegative. The sample was PBMCs. The chain couples TRBV2 to TRBJ1-2, with 7 bases identical to TRBD1. CDR3 nucleotide sequence: TGTGCCAGCATATCAGGGGGTGGTGGCTATGGCTACACCTTC. This gives the protein CASISGGGGYGYTF.